In its sample, the clone carrying this T cell receptor (beta chain) was seen many times. The target antigen is unknown. In germline, CDR1 is DFQATT, CDR2 SNEGSKA (reference sequence). The V and J ends lost 6 bases and 1 base, in that order; junction bases with no gene match: 12. The length of the CDR3 is 15 residues. These data originate in a study of human T cells and chemical hapten exposure. TCRdb processed the RACE reads anew with MiXCR; each CDR3 protein has one entry. The sample holds under 65,000 distinct CDR3 sequences, 9.4% seen once. The time point here: pre-sensitization, week 0. Treatment defined: therapeutic diphenylcyclopropenone sensitization with weekly scalp DPC. Study-level results: PT1 expanded TCR numbers tracked positively with patch test score.

The input for sequencing was whole blood, taken in connection with sensitization to the hapten diphenylcyclopropenone (DPC). This rearrangement joins TRBV20-1 to TRBJ2-7; TRBD1 agrees at 7 bases. This receptor was obtained from a woman aged 40 to 50 with alopecia areata. Some clones in this sample may be carry-over from other donors' samples. CDR3 sequence (DNA): TGCAGTGCAGCCGACCCCGGACAGGTATCCTACGAGCAGTACTTC. This gives the protein CSAADPGQVSYEQYF.